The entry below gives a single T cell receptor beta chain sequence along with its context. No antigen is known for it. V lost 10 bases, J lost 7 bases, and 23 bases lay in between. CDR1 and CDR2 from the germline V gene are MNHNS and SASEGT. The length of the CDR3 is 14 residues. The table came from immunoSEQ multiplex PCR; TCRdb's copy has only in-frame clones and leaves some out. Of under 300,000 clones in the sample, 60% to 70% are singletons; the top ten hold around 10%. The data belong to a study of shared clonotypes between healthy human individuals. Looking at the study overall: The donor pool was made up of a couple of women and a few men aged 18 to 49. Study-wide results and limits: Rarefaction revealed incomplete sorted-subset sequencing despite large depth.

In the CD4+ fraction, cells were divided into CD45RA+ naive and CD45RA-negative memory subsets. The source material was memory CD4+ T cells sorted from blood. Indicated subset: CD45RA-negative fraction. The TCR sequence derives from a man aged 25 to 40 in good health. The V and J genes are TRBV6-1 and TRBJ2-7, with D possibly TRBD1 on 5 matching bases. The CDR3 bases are TGTGCCACAGACAGAGACCAGGTACGCCTAGAGCAGTACTTC. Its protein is CATDRDQVRLEQYF.